These 4 T cell receptor beta chains came from one sample sequenced in a study of Graves' ophthalmopathy and Graves' hyperthyroidism. RNA transcripts provided the template for amplifying TCR beta CDR3 regions. Investigators did first-round RT-PCR with HTBI primers, then second-round multiplex PCR. One entry per CDR3 protein, called by TCRdb with MiXCR from the multiplex PCR reads. The sample includes roughly 500,000 distinct CDR3 sequences, 14% seen only once; the top ten take roughly 9.8%. The sequenced sample was blood. Receptors originate from a woman in her twenties or thirties with Graves' ophthalmopathy.

At least ten counts were recorded for this clonotype. This rearrangement joins TRBV3-1 to TRBJ2-2; 8 nucleotides line up with TRBD1. Germline V CDR1 and CDR2: LGHDT, YNNKEL (reference sequence). The CDR3 has 17 residues. J was trimmed by 4 bases and V by 3 bases; bases with no gene match: 10. The CDR3 sequence is CASSHLTGGGTTGELFF. The CDR3 DNA reads TGTGCCAGCAGCCATCTTACAGGGGGAGGAACCACCGGGGAGCTGTTTTTT.

This clonotype was seen at least ten times. The chain carries TRBV2 and TRBJ2-7; the D gene could be TRBD1 or TRBD2 (7 bases each). The CDR3 has 16 residues. Trimming pared 5 bases from V and 0 bases from J, leaving 17 bases between. Looked up from germline, CDR1 is SNHLY and CDR2 is FYNNEI. The CDR3 sequence is CASSNQGGRNSYEQYF. The DNA for the CDR3 is TGTGCCAGCAGTAACCAGGGGGGGAGGAACTCCTACGAGCAGTACTTC.

Of note for this clonotype: Given a much more abundant clone one base away, this may be a read error. The chain carries TRBV30 and TRBJ2-2; D is possibly TRBD2 (5 bases). CDR1 is GTSNPN, CDR2 SVGIG, per germline (reference sequence). The CDR3 is made up of 14 amino acids. The CDR3 sequence: CARSKTGNTGELLF. CDR3 nucleotides: TGTGCCCGGTCCAAGACGGGGAACACCGGGGAGCTGTTGTTT.

This clonotype was counted between two and nine times. The chain carries TRBV7-9 and TRBJ2-7; D is ambiguous. CDR1 is SEHNR and CDR2 is FQNEAQ in the germline V gene (reference sequence). There are 15 residues in the CDR3. V dropped 1 base and J dropped 6 bases, with 16 bases sitting between them. In nucleotides, the CDR3 is TGTGCCAGCAGCTTAGGGGGATCCGCCGAGTTCGAGCAGTACTTC. This encodes CASSLGGSAEFEQYF.